This TCR beta chain was observed in a study of blood T cells in healthy people across ages. PCR was performed a second time for about 7 to 12 cycles using a sample-barcoded 5' primer and a J-beta primer mix. TCRdb reanalysed the 5' RACE reads using MiXCR and keeps one entry per CDR3 protein. The sample includes hundreds of thousands of distinct CDR3 sequences, roughly 47% of them seen just once. The CDR3 has 14 residues. The germline gives CDR1 LGHDT, CDR2 YNNKEL (reference sequence). Donors ranged from about 6 to 90 years old and were healthy Caucasians in Russia. Peripheral blood was drawn, roughly 10 milliliters per donor. Study observations and caveats: While age rose, TCR beta diversity per million T cells dropped in a roughly linear way. There were more naive CD4+ cells and higher diversity in long-lived donors than in aged donors.

This clonotype showed up just once. What it recognizes is unknown. One junction end does not reproduce the germline sequence, and a read error may be involved. This TCR was recovered from a woman aged 60-75 years in good health. Specimen: blood. V is TRBV3-1 and J is TRBJ1-2, with D uncertain. The CDR3 sequence: CTSSPRRSNYGYTF. CDR3 nucleotides: TGTACCAGCAGCCCCCGTCGTTCTAACTATGGCTACACCTTC.